The 20 T cell receptor beta chains below come from one sample, sequenced in a study of cytomegalovirus exposure and HLA in healthy donors. A multiplex PCR was run with 60 Vbeta primers and 13 Jbeta primers. TCRdb's table, derived via immunoSEQ multiplex PCR, lists solely in-frame clones and lacks some. The repertoire consists of roughly 250,000 clones, with about 80% occurring once and the leading ten covering approximately 0.3%. The sample consisted of PBMCs. Receptors originate from a girl aged 2 to 9 in good health and CMV-seronegative.

The chain links TRBV19 to TRBJ2-7, with 9 bases aligning to TRBD2. With 4 bases clipped from V and 5 bases from J, the junction kept 15 bases outside the gene matches. Germline V gene data show CDR1 as LNHDA and CDR2 as SQIVND (reference sequence). The CDR3 covers 17 residues. The CDR3 DNA is TGTGCCAGTAGTACCTTTGGGACTAGCCAGGGTACCCACGAGCAGTACTTC. Protein product: CASSTFGTSQGTHEQYF.

V gene TRBV5-4 combines with J gene TRBJ2-1; D might be TRBD1 (5 bases). Trimming left V 7 bases short and J 3 bases short, with 11 bases between. The germline gives CDR1 SGHNT, CDR2 YYREEE (reference sequence). The CDR3 totals 13 residues. The CDR3 DNA follows: TGTGCCAGCCATGACAGTGGCTACAATGAGCAGTTCTTC. Its translation: CASHDSGYNEQFF.

The chain links TRBV2 to TRBJ2-5; 8 bases align to TRBD1. V was clipped by 3 bases and J by 3 bases; unmatched bases: 3. Germline-derived CDR1 and CDR2 are SNHLY and FYNNEI. This CDR3 comprises 14 residues. CDR3 nucleotides: TGTGCCAGCAGTGAGGACAGGGCTAAAGAGACCCAGTACTTC. Residues: CASSEDRAKETQYF.

The J gene is TRBJ2-1, the V gene TRBV7-3; 7 bases agree with TRBD1. The CDR3 length is 15 residues. V lost 1 base, J lost 1 base, and 1 base stayed unmatched. Per germline, CDR1 SGHTA and CDR2 FQGTGA. The CDR3 loop is CASSLRDSSYNEQFF. The CDR3 coding sequence is TGTGCCAGCAGCTTAAGGGACAGTTCCTACAATGAGCAGTTCTTC.

The rearrangement links TRBV7-2 to TRBJ2-5; D is unresolved. V shed 3 bases and J shed 4 bases, with 12 bases lying between them. The CDR3 consists of 14 residues. CDR1 and CDR2 from the germline V gene are SGHTA and FQGNSA. In DNA, the CDR3 is TGTGCCAGCAGCTTTCAACTTTCCGGAGAGACCCAGTACTTC. It specifies CASSFQLSGETQYF.

V usage is TRBV9 and J usage is TRBJ2-7, with TRBD2 matching over 9 bases. Germline-derived CDR1 and CDR2 are SGDLS and YYNGEE. With V trimmed by 0 bases and J by 6 bases, 7 bases remained unmatched. The CDR3 extends over 15 amino acids. The CDR3 loop is CASSVDAGGLGEQYF. As DNA, the CDR3 is TGTGCCAGCAGCGTAGATGCGGGGGGGCTCGGCGAGCAGTACTTC. Full variable domain (remainder filled in from reference TRBV9 and TRBJ2-7): DSGVTQTPKHLITATGQRVTLRCSPRSGDLSVYWYQQSLDQGLQFLIQYYNGEERAKGNILERFSAQQFPDLHSELNLSSLELGDSALYFCASSVDAGGLGEQYFGPGTRLTVT.

This clone was picked up a small number of times. The CDR3: CASSPGRGDRTDTQYF. DNA of the CDR3: TGCGCCAGCAGCCCTGGCAGGGGGGATCGTACAGATACGCAGTATTTT. V and J are TRBV5-1 and TRBJ2-3, with a tentative D call TRBD1 (7 bases). The CDR3 covers 16 residues. The germline gives CDR1 SGHRS, CDR2 YFSETQ. Trimming removed 4 bases from V and 3 bases from J, with 18 bases in between. The variable domain in full, with the rest retrieved from reference TRBV5-1 and TRBJ2-3, is KAGVTQTPRYLIKTRGQQVTLSCSPISGHRSVSWYQQTPGQGLQFLFEYFSETQRNKGNFPGRFSGRQFSNSRSEMNVSTLELGDSALYLCASSPGRGDRTDTQYFGPGTRLTVL.

V and J are TRBV7-3 and TRBJ2-7; D is perhaps TRBD2 (5 bases). This CDR3 is built from 14 residues. Trimming took off 4 bases at V and 3 bases at J, with 13 bases between the two ends. The germline gives CDR1 SGHTA, CDR2 FQGTGA. The CDR3, as DNA: TGTGCCAGCAGCTCGCCCGACGGGGACTACGAGCAGTACTTC. Translating gives CASSSPDGDYEQYF.

The genes are TRBV7-4 and TRBJ1-1; TRBD1 matches at 7 bases. Losses at the gene ends were 5 bases for V and 1 base for J; bases not matched to a gene: 7. Germline CDR1 is SGHVT and CDR2 is SQSDAQ. The CDR3 extends over 15 amino acids. CDR3 loop: CASSVQQGSNTEAFF. The CDR3 DNA is TGTGCCAGCAGCGTACAACAGGGGTCGAACACTGAAGCTTTCTTT.

The V and J genes are TRBV5-4 and TRBJ2-7; TRBD2 aligns across 10 bases. The ends lost 0 bases at V and 1 base at J; junction bases unmatched: 7. CDR3 length equals 17 residues. CDR1 and CDR2 from the germline V gene are SGHNT and YYREEE (reference sequence). The chain's CDR3 is CASSLGLAGAGSYEQYF. The CDR3 nucleotides read TGTGCCAGCAGCTTGGGGCTAGCGGGAGCGGGGTCCTACGAGCAGTACTTC. The full variable domain, completed using reference TRBV5-4 and TRBJ2-7, is ETGVTQSPTHLIKTRGQQVTLRCSSQSGHNTVSWYQQALGQGPQFIFQYYREEENGRGNFPPRFSGLQFPNYSSELNVNALELDDSALYLCASSLGLAGAGSYEQYFGPGTRLTVT.

The chain couples TRBV11-2 to TRBJ2-7, with D perhaps TRBD2 (5 bases). Trimming stripped 1 base from V and 6 bases from J, with 7 bases between. Germline CDR1 is SGHAT and CDR2 is FQNNGV. The CDR3 length is 12 residues. The CDR3 nucleotides are TGTGCCAGCAGCTTAGTCGCGGGCGAGCAGTACTTC. Translating it yields CASSLVAGEQYF.

The V and J genes are TRBV2 and TRBJ1-6; D is perhaps TRBD1 (6 bases). The ends were cut back, 8 bases at V and 4 bases at J, with 12 bases in the middle. Per the germline V gene, CDR1 is SNHLY and CDR2 is FYNNEI. The CDR3 has 14 amino acids. CDR3 coding DNA: TGTGCCAGCGGGGGGGCAGATTATAATTCACCCCTCCACTTT. Amino acids: CASGGADYNSPLHF.

The gene calls are TRBV5-4 and TRBJ1-2; D might be TRBD1 (6 bases). CDR3 length: 13 residues. Trimming took off 4 bases at V and 4 bases at J, with 11 bases between the two ends. CDR1 is SGHNT, CDR2 YYREEE, per germline (reference sequence). The CDR3 DNA reads as TGTGCCAGCAGCACGGGACAAGTCTATGGCTACACCTTC. This sequence encodes CASSTGQVYGYTF.

The DNA of the CDR3 is TGTGCCAGCAGTCGCCGGGTGGGGGGCGAGCAGTACTTC. It translates to CASSRRVGGEQYF. This sequence joins TRBV6-1 and TRBJ2-7; a possible D gene is TRBD2 (6 bases). This CDR3 contains 13 residues. Deletions cut 5 bases from V and 6 bases from J, with 14 bases between. The germline V gene encodes CDR1 MNHNS and CDR2 SASEGT.

The rearrangement links TRBV12-2 to TRBJ1-1; the table's TRBD1 call for D was not verified on the DNA. TRBV12-2 is labeled a pseudogene. The length of the CDR3 is 17 residues. The CDR3: CASRPLTRQVANTEAFF. CDR3 DNA sequence: TGTGCAAGTCGCCCGTTGACTCGACAGGTCGCGAACACTGAAGCTTTCTTT.

The J gene is TRBJ1-5, the V gene TRBV28, with D unclear. CDR1 is MDHEN, CDR2 SYDVKM, per germline. The CDR3 has 12 residues. V lost 2 bases, J lost 5 bases, and 4 bases lay in between. The DNA of the CDR3 is TGTGCCAGCAGTTTACTGTATCAGCCCCAGCATTTT. Its protein is CASSLLYQPQHF.

The rearrangement links TRBV27 to TRBJ1-5; the match to TRBD1 covers 7 bases. The germline gives CDR1 MNHEY, CDR2 SMNVEV (reference sequence). This CDR3 contains 14 residues. The J segment lost 2 bases and the V segment lost 4 bases, leaving 2 bases of the junction unmatched. CDR3: CASSSGTGNQPQHF. For the CDR3, the DNA is TGTGCCAGCAGTTCAGGGACAGGCAATCAGCCCCAGCATTTT.

V gene TRBV7-3 combines with J gene TRBJ2-1; D perhaps matches TRBD2 (6 bases). V lost 5 bases and J lost 12, with 14 bases in between. The length of the CDR3 is 12 residues. Germline CDR1 SGHTA, CDR2 FQGTGA. The CDR3 reads CASSPGRGAQFF. The CDR3 DNA sequence: TGTGCCAGCAGCCCTGGGCGCGGGGCGCAGTTCTTC.

The V call is TRBV10-1, the J call TRBJ1-4, with 11 positions matching TRBD1. Germline trimming cut 2 bases from V and 8 bases from J; bases unmatched to any gene: 10. Germline values: CDR1 WNHNN, CDR2 SYGVQD (reference sequence). The length of the CDR3 is 17 residues. CDR3 sequence reads: CASSEPPMDRGQEKLFF. The CDR3, as DNA: TGCGCCAGCAGTGAGCCACCCATGGACAGGGGGCAAGAAAAACTGTTTTTT.

The chain links TRBV4-2 to TRBJ1-6; no reliable D call. The CDR3 covers 15 residues. V lost 4 bases and J 8 bases, leaving 15 bases between the germline ends. Germline lookup yields CDR1 LGHNA and CDR2 YNFKEQ. This chain's CDR3 is CASSRSGLTHSPLHF. The DNA of the CDR3 is TGTGCCAGCAGCCGGTCAGGACTGACTCATTCACCCCTCCACTTT.